This paragraph reports one T cell receptor beta chain. The target antigen is unknown. TCRB transcripts that were expressed got sequenced, as all of the isolated RNA had been reverse transcribed. Sequencing was performed with immunoSEQ multiplex PCR; in TCRdb, only in-frame clones are kept and a portion is missing. The sample contains under 95,000 clones, around 32% of which appear only once. These data belong to a study of beta chain features in type 1 diabetes. Per the germline V gene, CDR1 is MNHNS and CDR2 is SASEGT. CDR3 length: 15 amino acids. V was clipped by 5 bases and J by 3 bases; unmatched bases: 7. Study results and caveats: A moderate, significant TCRB CDR3 shortening appeared in type 1 diabetes across four CD4+ subsets. Any role of HLA type in TCRB rearrangement remained unresolved here. For type 1 diabetes patients, VDJ junctions showed fewer insertions and more deletions. Reads derived from cDNA could over-represent cells showing high TCR expression.

The chain is built from TRBV6-1 and TRBJ1-1, with 9 bases aligning to TRBD1. The material sequenced was stem cell memory CD4+ T cells from blood. The receptor comes from a woman aged 18-35 years in good health. The CDR3 DNA is TGTGCCAGCAGTCAACTTTGGACAGGGGACACTGAAGCTTTCTTT. Its protein product is CASSQLWTGDTEAFF.